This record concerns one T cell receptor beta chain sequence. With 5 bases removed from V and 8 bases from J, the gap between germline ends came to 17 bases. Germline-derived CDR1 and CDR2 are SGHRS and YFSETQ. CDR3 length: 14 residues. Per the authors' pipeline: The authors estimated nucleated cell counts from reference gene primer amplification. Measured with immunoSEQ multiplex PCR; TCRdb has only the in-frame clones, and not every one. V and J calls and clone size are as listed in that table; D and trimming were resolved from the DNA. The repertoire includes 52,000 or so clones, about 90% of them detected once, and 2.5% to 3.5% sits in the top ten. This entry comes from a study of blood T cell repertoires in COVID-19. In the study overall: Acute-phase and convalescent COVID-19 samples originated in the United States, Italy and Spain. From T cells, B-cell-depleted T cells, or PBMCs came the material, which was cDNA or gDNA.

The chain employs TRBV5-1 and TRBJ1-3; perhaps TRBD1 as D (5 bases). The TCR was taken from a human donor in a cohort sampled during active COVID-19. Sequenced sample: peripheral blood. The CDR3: CASSRTTEGHTIYF. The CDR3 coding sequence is TGCGCCAGCAGTCGGACAACGGAGGGGCACACCATATATTTT.